Ten or more counts support the clone carrying this TCR beta chain. Antigen: not known. The data originate from a study of Graves' ophthalmopathy and Graves' hyperthyroidism. Study at large: Being free of ophthalmopathy for 18 months of follow-up defined stable hyperthyroidism.

In germline, CDR1 is MNHNS, CDR2 SASEGT. CDR3 length: 13 amino acids. V lost 0 bases and J lost 1, with 4 bases in between. Other autoimmune diseases, uncontrolled infections, pregnancy or lactation excluded patients from enrollment. Diagnoses were established from clinical symptoms, serum thyroxine, TRAb, thyroid ultrasound and orbital computed tomography. Overall study results and limits: Blood also harbored most expanded thyroid clonotypes above 0.001 frequency.

Beta-chain TCR CDR3 regions were amplified from RNA transcripts. RT-PCR was first run with HTBI primers, then multiplex PCR in a second round. TCRdb re-derived calls from the multiplex PCR reads in MiXCR, one entry per CDR3 protein. The profile shows roughly 600,000 distinct CDR3 sequences, about two fifths of them singletons. Sequenced: peripheral blood or thyroid tissue (not recorded which). The chain has TRBV6-1 and TRBJ2-7, with unresolved D. The sequence came from an adult man with Graves' hyperthyroidism. In DNA form, the CDR3 reads TGTGCCAGCAGTGAAGCAGGGTCCTACGAGCAGTACTTC. This codes for CASSEAGSYEQYF.